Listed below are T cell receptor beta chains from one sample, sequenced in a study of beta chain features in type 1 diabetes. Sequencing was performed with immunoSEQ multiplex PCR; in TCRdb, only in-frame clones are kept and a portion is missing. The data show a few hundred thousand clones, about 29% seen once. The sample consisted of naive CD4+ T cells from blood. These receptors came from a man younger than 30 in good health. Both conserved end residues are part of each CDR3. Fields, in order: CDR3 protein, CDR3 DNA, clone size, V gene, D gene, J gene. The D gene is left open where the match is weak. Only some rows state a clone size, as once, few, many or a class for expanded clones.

CDR3: CASSLAPVTDTQYF
DNA: TGTGCCAGCAGCTTAGCCCCTGTCACAGATACGCAGTATTTT
size: .
V: TRBV11-2
D: .
J: TRBJ2-3

CDR3: CATWTGFEQFF
DNA: TGTGCCACCTGGACAGGGTTTGAGCAGTTCTTC
size: .
V: TRBV10-3
D: TRBD1
J: TRBJ2-1

CDR3: CASSRTGGIATEAFF
DNA: TGCGCCAGCAGTCGGACAGGGGGAATAGCCACTGAAGCTTTCTTT
size: .
V: TRBV5-1
D: TRBD1
J: TRBJ1-1

CDR3: CASSLPSGRSETQYF
DNA: TGTGCCAGCAGCTTACCTAGCGGGAGATCAGAGACCCAGTACTTC
size: .
V: TRBV7-9
D: TRBD2
J: TRBJ2-5

CDR3: CASSFQYNEQFF
DNA: TGCGCCAGCAGCTTCCAGTACAATGAGCAGTTCTTC
size: few
V: TRBV5-1
D: .
J: TRBJ2-1

CDR3: CASSSRGIGYTF
DNA: TGTGCCAGCAGCTCCAGAGGGATTGGCTACACCTTC
size: .
V: TRBV6-5
D: .
J: TRBJ1-2

CDR3: CASRYLAKNIQYF
DNA: TGTGCCAGCAGATATCTAGCCAAAAACATTCAGTACTTC
size: .
V: TRBV28
D: .
J: TRBJ2-4

CDR3: CAWSPDRNTEAFF
DNA: TGTGCCTGGAGTCCCGACAGGAACACTGAAGCTTTCTTT
size: .
V: TRBV30
D: .
J: TRBJ1-1

CDR3: CAISDLRGEQFF
DNA: TGTGCCATCAGTGATCTGCGGGGGGAGCAGTTCTTC
size: few
V: TRBV10-3
D: TRBD2
J: TRBJ2-1

CDR3: CASRDSWTYEKLFF
DNA: TGTGCCAGCAGAGACAGCTGGACCTATGAAAAACTGTTTTTT
size: .
V: TRBV6-6
D: .
J: TRBJ1-4

CDR3: CASSQNSLTSMNTEAFF
DNA: TGTGCCAGCTCACAAAATTCCCTGACATCAATGAACACTGAAGCTTTCTTT
size: few
V: TRBV18
D: .
J: TRBJ1-1

CDR3: CASSAGTSANTQYF
DNA: TGTGCCAGCAGCGCCGGGACTAGCGCCAATACGCAGTATTTT
size: .
V: TRBV7-3
D: TRBD2
J: TRBJ2-3

CDR3: CASSLEGLLNTGELFF
DNA: TGCGCCAGCAGCTTGGAAGGACTCTTGAACACCGGGGAGCTGTTTTTT
size: few
V: TRBV5-1
D: .
J: TRBJ2-2

CDR3: CSVDGTGEQYF
DNA: TGCAGCGTTGACGGGACGGGAGAGCAGTACTTC
size: .
V: TRBV29-1
D: .
J: TRBJ2-5

CDR3: CSGGTSQGPYNEQFF
DNA: TGCAGCGGCGGGACTAGCCAAGGGCCGTACAATGAGCAGTTCTTC
size: .
V: TRBV29-1
D: TRBD2
J: TRBJ2-1

CDR3: CASSDRGQGLETQYF
DNA: TGTGCCAGCAGTGACAGGGGACAGGGCTTAGAGACCCAGTACTTC
size: once
V: TRBV2
D: TRBD1
J: TRBJ2-5

CDR3: CASSLIEGYGYTF
DNA: TGTGCCAGCAGCCTTATAGAAGGCTATGGCTACACCTTC
size: few
V: TRBV7-9
D: .
J: TRBJ1-2

CDR3: CASSESDEQYF
DNA: TGTGCCAGCAGTGAATCCGACGAGCAGTACTTC
size: .
V: TRBV25-1
D: .
J: TRBJ2-7

CDR3: CASSPRIAGVVNEQYF
DNA: TGTGCCAGCAGCCCCCGGATAGCGGGAGTAGTCAACGAGCAGTACTTC
size: .
V: TRBV7-9
D: TRBD2
J: TRBJ2-7

CDR3: CASSPSDRPLFSYEQYF
DNA: TGCGCCAGCAGTCCCTCCGACAGGCCCCTTTTCTCCTACGAGCAGTACTTC
size: few
V: TRBV23-1
D: .
J: TRBJ2-7

CDR3: CASSLVRLAGERYEQYF
DNA: TGTGCCAGCAGCTTAGTTCGACTAGCGGGAGAGCGCTACGAGCAGTACTTC
size: .
V: TRBV7-2
D: TRBD2
J: TRBJ2-7

CDR3: CSVGTGGYEQYF
DNA: TGCAGCGTGGGGACAGGGGGGTACGAGCAGTACTTC
size: .
V: TRBV29-1
D: TRBD1
J: TRBJ2-7

CDR3: CASSSTTGPSTDTQYF
DNA: TGTGCCAGCAGCTCCACGACAGGGCCGAGCACAGATACGCAGTATTTT
size: .
V: TRBV7-3
D: TRBD1
J: TRBJ2-3

CDR3: CASSPTSYTGELFF
DNA: TGTGCCAGCAGCCCGACTAGCTACACCGGGGAGCTGTTTTTT
size: .
V: TRBV5-6
D: TRBD2
J: TRBJ2-2

CDR3: CASSSGTRKETQYF
DNA: TGTGCCAGCAGCTCCGGGACTAGGAAGGAGACCCAGTACTTC
size: few
V: TRBV7-9
D: TRBD2
J: TRBJ2-5

CDR3: CASAGTSEQETQYF
DNA: TGTGCCAGCGCCGGGACTAGCGAACAAGAGACCCAGTACTTC
size: .
V: TRBV2
D: TRBD2
J: TRBJ2-5

CDR3: CAISKAGALDTQYF
DNA: TGTGCCATCAGCAAAGCGGGGGCCCTAGATACGCAGTATTTT
size: few
V: TRBV10-3
D: TRBD2
J: TRBJ2-3

CDR3: CASRRNTGPRSSYEQYF
DNA: TGTGCCAGCAGGCGAAATACAGGGCCCCGCAGTTCCTACGAGCAGTACTTC
size: few
V: TRBV7-8
D: .
J: TRBJ2-7

CDR3: CASSRGADRGIEQYF
DNA: TGTGCCAGCAGCCGCGGTGCAGACAGGGGGATCGAGCAGTACTTC
size: .
V: TRBV14
D: TRBD1
J: TRBJ2-7

CDR3: CASSLNRGSYNEQFF
DNA: TGTGCCAGCAGTTTAAATCGGGGCTCCTACAATGAGCAGTTCTTC
size: .
V: TRBV27
D: .
J: TRBJ2-1

CDR3: CASSPGTSGYNEQFF
DNA: TGTGCCAGCAGTCCCGGGACTAGCGGATACAATGAGCAGTTCTTC
size: .
V: TRBV28
D: TRBD2
J: TRBJ2-1

CDR3: CASSSAPWGGYTF
DNA: TGTGCCAGCAGCTCCGCCCCTTGGGGAGGCTACACCTTC
size: .
V: TRBV7-2
D: .
J: TRBJ1-2